A selection of T cell receptor beta chains follows, all from one sample in a study of blood T cell repertoires in COVID-19. Produced via immunoSEQ multiplex PCR; TCRdb's table is partial and in-frame only. The sample consists of over 300,000 clones, 85% to 90% of them appearing once. Sequencing was carried out using PBMCs or T cells enriched from blood (not recorded which). These receptors came from a woman in her late teens or twenties who had recovered from COVID-19. The CDR3 runs from the conserved cysteine through the conserved F or W. Fields, in order: V gene, clone size, D gene, J gene, CDR3 DNA, CDR3 protein. A D gene is named only where the DNA matches it firmly. The size field is filled for only some rows; it gives once, few, many or a size class.

TRBV24-1	.	TRBD1	TRBJ2-3	TGTGCCACCAGTGAACACAGGGGAGATACGCAGTATTTT	CATSEHRGDTQYF
TRBV27	.	TRBD1	TRBJ1-6	TGTGCCAGCAGTTCACAGGGGGCTATTAGTTCACCCCTCCACTTT	CASSSQGAISSPLHF
TRBV5-4	few	TRBD1	TRBJ1-1	TGTGCCAGCAGCCAAGACAGGGGGGGGATCGCTTTCTTT	CASSQDRGGIAFF
TRBV6-6	.	.	TRBJ1-5	TGTGCCAGCAGGATTCCGGGACAAGGCAATCAGCCCCAGCATTTT	CASRIPGQGNQPQHF
TRBV28	.	.	TRBJ1-2	TGTGCCAGCAGTTTAATCACGGCAGGGGATCCACAGTGGTATGGCTACACCTTC	CASSLITAGDPQWYGYTF
TRBV5-4	.	.	TRBJ1-1	TGTGCCAGCAGCACAGGACAGACTGAAGCTTTCTTT	CASSTGQTEAFF
TRBV6-5	.	TRBD2	TRBJ2-3	TGTGCCAGCAGTTACCTAGCGGGGGTCACAGATACGCAGTATTTT	CASSYLAGVTDTQYF
TRBV13	.	.	TRBJ2-5	TGTGCCAGCAGCTTAGATCAGGGGCTGGGGACCCAGTACTTC	CASSLDQGLGTQYF
TRBV3-1/TRBV3-2	.	.	TRBJ2-5	TGTGCCAGCAGGGGGCTCCAAGAGACCCAGTACTTC	CASRGLQETQYF
TRBV27	.	TRBD1	TRBJ2-5	TGTGCCAGCAGTCGCACCGGGACAGGGGGCGAAGAGACCCAGTACTTC	CASSRTGTGGEETQYF
TRBV3-1/TRBV3-2	once	.	TRBJ1-2	TGTGCCAGCAGCCAAGACCCCAGACAGGCTCGTCGGGTCTATGGCTACACCTTC	CASSQDPRQARRVYGYTF
TRBV5-1	.	.	TRBJ2-1	TGCGCCAGCAGCTTGACTACTCCAACAAATGAGCAGTTCTTC	CASSLTTPTNEQFF
TRBV10-2	.	TRBD2	TRBJ2-1	TGCGCCAGCAGATTTTCTTGGCTAGCGGGAGCCGCGGGATACAATGAGCAGTTCTTC	CASRFSWLAGAAGYNEQFF
TRBV4-1	.	TRBD1	TRBJ2-2	TGCGCCAGCAGCCAGACAGGGGCGAACACCGGGGAGCTGTTTTTT	CASSQTGANTGELFF
TRBV7-2	.	.	TRBJ1-5	TGTGCCAGCAGCCTAAGGGGGGGGGCATATAGCAATCAGCCCCAGCATTTT	CASSLRGGAYSNQPQHF
TRBV9	.	.	TRBJ2-1	TGTGCCAGCAGCCCGGAGGGCAGGGACTACAATGAGCAGTTCTTC	CASSPEGRDYNEQFF
TRBV30	few	.	TRBJ1-1	TGTGCCTGGAGCCCGGGGGTGAACACTGAAGCTTTCTTT	CAWSPGVNTEAFF
TRBV4-1	.	.	TRBJ1-3	TGCGCCAGCAGCCAAATGGGTCTGCGGGGAAACACCATATATTTT	CASSQMGLRGNTIYF
TRBV5-1	.	.	TRBJ1-2	TGCGCCAGCAGCTTGGGGCTCGTGGCCGACTATGGCTACACCTTC	CASSLGLVADYGYTF
TRBV19	once	.	TRBJ1-3	TGTGCCAGTAGTATATCCGGGAGCTCTGGAAACACCATATATTTT	CASSISGSSGNTIYF
TRBV5-4	.	.	TRBJ1-3	TGTGCCAGCAGCTTAGGTTCAGGGGTCGGAAACACCATATATTTT	CASSLGSGVGNTIYF
TRBV12-3/TRBV12-4	.	TRBD1	TRBJ1-2	TGTGCCAGCAGTATACAGGGGGCCGCAGGCTACACCTTC	CASSIQGAAGYTF
TRBV7-3	.	.	TRBJ2-5	TGTGCCAGCAGCTTCTCTAGTAAAGAGACCCAGTACTTC	CASSFSSKETQYF
TRBV15	.	TRBD1	TRBJ1-4	TGTGCCACCAGCAACGGACAGGGGAATGAAAAACTGTTTTTT	CATSNGQGNEKLFF
TRBV3-1/TRBV3-2	.	TRBD1	TRBJ2-7	TGTGCCAGCAGCCAAGGTGGGACAGGGTATAACGAGCAGTACTTC	CASSQGGTGYNEQYF
TRBV3-1/TRBV3-2	.	.	TRBJ1-4	TGTGCCAGCAGCCCTCAACAGGGTGGAAGTGAAAAACTGTTTTTT	CASSPQQGGSEKLFF
TRBV9	.	.	TRBJ2-3	TGTGCCAGCAGCGTAGCTACCCGGGAGCTCGGAGATACGCAGTATTTT	CASSVATRELGDTQYF
TRBV11-2	.	TRBD1	TRBJ2-1	TGTGCCAGCAGCTTATGGACAGGGAGCCACAATGAGCAGTTCTTC	CASSLWTGSHNEQFF
TRBV24-1	.	.	TRBJ2-3	TGTGCCACCAGTGGCGGAGTTAGCACAGATACGCAGTATTTT	CATSGGVSTDTQYF
TRBV4-1	.	.	TRBJ2-7	TGCGCCAGCAGCCACGTAGACCTCGGGTTCTCCTACGAGCAGTACTTC	CASSHVDLGFSYEQYF
TRBV28	once	.	TRBJ1-2	TGTGCCTGCGGACAGAAGGCTGGCTACACCTTC	CACGQKAGYTF
TRBV12-3/TRBV12-4	.	TRBD2	TRBJ2-1	TGTGCCAGCACTAGCGGATACAATGAGCAGTTCTTC	CASTSGYNEQFF
TRBV18	few	TRBD2	TRBJ2-2	TGTGCCAGCTCCTGGACTAGTCCCACCGGGGAGCTGTTTTTT	CASSWTSPTGELFF
TRBV7-9	.	TRBD1	TRBJ1-4	TGTGCCAGCAGCTCACCGGTCAACAGGGGGTTGACTAATGAAAAACTGTTTTTT	CASSSPVNRGLTNEKLFF
TRBV3-1/TRBV3-2	once	.	TRBJ1-1	TGTGCCAGCAGCCTCAGGGGAAGGGATTCTGAAGCTTTCTTT	CASSLRGRDSEAFF
TRBV24-1	.	TRBD2	TRBJ2-1	TGTGCCACCAGTTCTTCGGCGGGGGGTTCCATTTATGCTGAGCAGTTCTTC	CATSSSAGGSIYAEQFF
TRBV30	.	.	TRBJ2-1	TGTGCCTGGAGTGAAAGGGAGAAGGAGCAGTTCTTC	CAWSEREKEQFF
TRBV28	.	.	TRBJ2-7	TGTGCCAGCAGTCAGCAACCCGGGGAGCAGTACTTC	CASSQQPGEQYF
TRBV10-3	.	TRBD1	TRBJ1-2	TGTGCCATCAGTGAGTCGGCTTACCGGGACAGGAGGGATTTGGACTACACCTTC	CAISESAYRDRRDLDYTF
TRBV6-5	.	TRBD1	TRBJ2-3	TGTGCCAGCAGTTCCCTCTCAGGGGGCAGCACAGATACGCAGTATTTT	CASSSLSGGSTDTQYF
TRBV2	once	TRBD1	TRBJ1-5	TGTGCCAGCAGTTTACAGGGGAATCAGCCCCAGCATTTT	CASSLQGNQPQHF
TRBV28	.	.	TRBJ1-2	TGTGCCAGCAGCCCCGAGGGCACTTACTATGGCTACACCTTC	CASSPEGTYYGYTF